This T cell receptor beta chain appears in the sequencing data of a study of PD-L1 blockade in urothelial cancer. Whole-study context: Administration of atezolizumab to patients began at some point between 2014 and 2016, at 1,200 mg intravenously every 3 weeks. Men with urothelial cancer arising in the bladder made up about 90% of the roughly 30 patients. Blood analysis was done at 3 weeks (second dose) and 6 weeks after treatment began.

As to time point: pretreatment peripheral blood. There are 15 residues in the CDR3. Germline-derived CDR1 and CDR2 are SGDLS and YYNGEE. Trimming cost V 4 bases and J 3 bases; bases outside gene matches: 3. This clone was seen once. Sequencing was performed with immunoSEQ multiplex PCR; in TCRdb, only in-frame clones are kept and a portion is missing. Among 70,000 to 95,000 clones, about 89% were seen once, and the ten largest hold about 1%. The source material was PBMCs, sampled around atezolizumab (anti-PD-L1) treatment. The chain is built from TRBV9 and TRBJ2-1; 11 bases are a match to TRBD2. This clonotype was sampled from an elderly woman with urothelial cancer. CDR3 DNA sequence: TGTGCCAGCAGCATGGGACTAGCGGACTACAATGAGCAGTTCTTC. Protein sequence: CASSMGLADYNEQFF.